This T cell receptor beta chain was observed in a study of cytomegalovirus exposure and HLA in healthy donors. The junction had 6 bases not matched to a gene; V was cut back by 7 bases and J by 3 bases. The CDR3 loop spans 14 amino acids. The germline CDR1 and CDR2 sequences are KGHSH and LQKENI. The PCR employed 60 Vbeta primers together with 13 Jbeta primers. Here immunoSEQ multiplex PCR was the method, and the copy in TCRdb shows in-frame clones only, minus some. Here the sample table reports fewer than 110,000 clones. This clonotype originated in a man between 40 and 49 years old in good health and CMV-seronegative. The sequencing input was PBMCs. J is TRBJ2-3 and V is TRBV18; 8 bases map to TRBD1. The CDR3 sequence is CASLRQGRTDTQYF. DNA of the CDR3: TGTGCCAGCTTGAGACAGGGGCGGACAGATACGCAGTATTTT.